The 22 T cell receptor beta chains in this list originate from one sample, sequenced in a study of radiation and T cells in renal cell carcinoma. Method: immunoSEQ multiplex PCR; TCRdb's copy keeps in-frame clones and lacks some. Among about 91,000 clones listed, 82% were seen once. The time point here: baseline pretreatment blood. Treatment indicated: 15 Gy SBRT to primary tumor, nephrectomy 4 weeks later. The sequences come from blood, collected from a patient whose treatment included radiotherapy and nephrectomy. Receptors were obtained from a man in his fifties or sixties with renal cell carcinoma.

The chain employs TRBV10-3 and TRBJ2-7; tentatively, D is TRBD1 (5 bases). Germline assignment: CDR1 ENHRY and CDR2 SYGVKD. CDR3 size: 14 residues. V lost 3 bases, J lost 3 bases, and 12 bases lay in between. Here the CDR3 reads CAISEKVGDYEQYF. CDR3 nucleotides: TGTGCCATCAGTGAAAAAGTAGGGGACTACGAGCAGTACTTC.

This chain uses TRBV5-4 with TRBJ2-7; D is unclear. V shed 3 bases and J shed 5 bases, with 6 bases lying between them. In germline, CDR1 is SGHNT, CDR2 YYREEE (reference sequence). This CDR3 is 11 amino acids long. The CDR3 sequence is CASSYSHEQYF. CDR3 DNA: TGTGCCAGCAGCTACTCACACGAGCAGTACTTC.

The chain links TRBV28 to TRBJ1-2; 7 bases align to TRBD1. CDR3 length: 15 residues. Germline CDR1 reads MDHEN; CDR2 reads SYDVKM. V trimming: 8 bases; J trimming: 5 bases; junction bases outside the gene matches: 14. Written as DNA, the CDR3 is TGTGCCAGCCAGGGGGGGACGTCCCAACCTTATGGCTACACCTTC. This gives the protein CASQGGTSQPYGYTF.

The chain has TRBV2 and TRBJ1-3; D not resolved. Germline CDR1 is SNHLY and CDR2 is FYNNEI. This CDR3 is 16 amino acids long. The V end was cut by 4 bases, the J end by 0 bases, with 13 bases between. CDR3 in amino acids: CASSVAKGISGNTIYF. The DNA for the CDR3 is TGTGCCAGCAGTGTGGCGAAGGGCATCTCTGGAAACACCATATATTTT.

Comment on this clone: The sample holds other DNA sequences that translate to the same CDR3. The chain links TRBV19 to TRBJ1-5; 8 nucleotides line up with TRBD1. The germline V gene has CDR1 LNHDA and CDR2 SQIVND (reference sequence). The CDR3 is 15 residues long. Trimming cost V 5 bases and J 0 bases; bases outside gene matches: 3. The CDR3 is CASSPTGGSNQPQHF. The CDR3 bases are TGTGCCAGTAGTCCAACAGGGGGTAGCAATCAGCCCCAGCATTTT.

This rearrangement joins TRBV13 to TRBJ2-3; the D is unclear. The germline V gene has CDR1 PRHDT and CDR2 FYEKMQ (reference sequence). This CDR3 is built from 15 residues. The V gene lost 2 bases and the J gene lost 0 bases, with 9 bases spanning the gap. The DNA for the CDR3 is TGTGCCAGCAGCTTAAGTCTTACTAGCACAGATACGCAGTATTTT. Protein: CASSLSLTSTDTQYF. Using reference TRBV13 and TRBJ2-3 for the parts outside the CDR3, the full variable domain is AAGVIQSPRHLIKEKRETATLKCYPIPRHDTVYWYQQGPGQDPQFLISFYEKMQSDKGSIPDRFSAQQFSDYHSELNMSSLELGDSALYFCASSLSLTSTDTQYFGPGTRLTVL.

This clone was counted between two and nine times. The gene calls are TRBV27 and TRBJ1-2, with D tentatively TRBD1 (5 bases). Germline loops: CDR1 MNHEY, CDR2 SMNVEV (reference sequence). Trimming took off 7 bases at V and 4 bases at J, with 19 bases between the two ends. The CDR3 totals 15 residues. CDR3 protein: CASIGLGVRGYGYTF. The CDR3 nucleotides are TGTGCCAGCATCGGTCTAGGGGTACGCGGCTATGGCTACACCTTC.

This rearrangement joins TRBV6-5 to TRBJ2-3; no reliable D call. Trimming took off 2 bases at V and 7 bases at J, with 10 bases between the two ends. The CDR3 is 13 amino acids. Germline loops: CDR1 MNHEY, CDR2 SVGAGI. CDR3 coding DNA: TGTGCCAGCAGTTACGATGGGGTAAATACGCAGTATTTT. It yields the protein CASSYDGVNTQYF.

This chain uses TRBV27 with TRBJ1-2; D is unclear. The V gene's germline CDR1 is MNHEY and CDR2 SMNVEV (reference sequence). With 5 bases removed from V and 8 bases from J, the gap between germline ends came to 15 bases. This CDR3 region has 13 residues. CDR3 loop: CASSLLAIGGYTF. The CDR3 DNA reads TGTGCCAGCAGTCTCCTGGCAATCGGGGGCTACACCTTC.

This rearrangement joins TRBV5-6 to TRBJ2-7, with 7 bases fitting TRBD2. This CDR3 spans 15 amino acids. Trimming cost V 4 bases and J 7 bases; bases outside gene matches: 14. Germline lookup yields CDR1 SGHDT and CDR2 YYEEEE. The CDR3 reads CASSPWGGTFGEQYF. In nucleotides, the CDR3 is TGTGCCAGCAGCCCCTGGGGAGGGACGTTCGGGGAGCAGTACTTC. The full variable domain, rest sourced from reference TRBV5-6 and TRBJ2-7, is DAGVTQSPTHLIKTRGQQVTLRCSPKSGHDTVSWYQQALGQGPQFIFQYYEEEERQRGNFPDRFSGHQFPNYSSELNVNALLLGDSALYLCASSPWGGTFGEQYFGPGTRLTVT.

This sequence joins TRBV28 and TRBJ1-1, with a tentative D call TRBD1 (6 bases). Germline lookup yields CDR1 MDHEN and CDR2 SYDVKM. V dropped 6 bases and J dropped 2 bases, with 10 bases sitting between them. The CDR3 length is 13 residues. The CDR3 DNA reads TGTGCCAGCAGCGGACAGTTAAACACTGAAGCTTTCTTT. Encoded protein: CASSGQLNTEAFF.

V and J are TRBV10-3 and TRBJ1-2; D is possibly TRBD1 (5 bases). V dropped 6 bases and J dropped 7 bases, with 15 bases sitting between them. The CDR3 runs 13 residues. Germline lookup yields CDR1 ENHRY and CDR2 SYGVKD. The DNA for the CDR3 is TGTGCCATCAGAGGCGACTGGGGGACTGGCTACACCTTC. Protein product: CAIRGDWGTGYTF.

The chain uses TRBV28 and TRBJ1-1, with 8 bases that match TRBD1. The CDR3 runs 14 residues. Germline V gene sequence: CDR1 MDHEN, CDR2 SYDVKM. Trimming removed 5 bases from V and 5 bases from J; junction bases left unmatched: 7. CDR3: CASSTPDRVTEAFF. The CDR3 DNA reads TGTGCCAGCAGTACACCGGACAGGGTTACTGAAGCTTTCTTT.

J is TRBJ2-2 and V is TRBV19; the match to TRBD2 covers 12 bases. Germline CDR1 reads LNHDA; CDR2 reads SQIVND (reference sequence). This CDR3 comprises 19 residues. Losses at the gene ends were 2 bases for V and 4 bases for J; bases not matched to a gene: 11. The CDR3 loop reads CASSILRRLAGDSTGELFF. In DNA, the CDR3 is TGTGCCAGTAGTATACTTAGGAGACTAGCGGGAGATAGCACCGGGGAGCTGTTTTTT.

The rearrangement joins TRBV7-2 to TRBJ2-7, with D possibly matching TRBD1 (10 bases). Trimming shortened V by 6 bases and J by 5 bases, and 29 bases separated the two germline ends. This CDR3 contains 18 residues. The germline gives CDR1 SGHTA, CDR2 FQGNSA. CDR3 sequence: CASSRKGQGVTSGHEQYF. The CDR3 DNA reads TGTGCCAGCAGTCGTAAAGGACAGGGGGTGACTAGCGGACACGAGCAGTACTTC.

V is TRBV4-1 and J is TRBJ2-7; the match to TRBD2 covers 9 bases. Germline lookup yields CDR1 MGHRA and CDR2 YSYEKL. Trimming removed 1 base from V and 3 bases from J; junction bases left unmatched: 7. This CDR3 has 16 residues. The CDR3 region is CASSQVGPAGGYEQYF. The CDR3 DNA reads TGCGCCAGCAGCCAAGTTGGCCCAGCGGGAGGCTACGAGCAGTACTTC.

The V and J genes are TRBV23-1 and TRBJ1-2; the D gene is possibly TRBD1 (5 bases). TRBV23-1 is labeled an ORF, and its function is uncertain. Trimming took off 2 bases at V and 8 bases at J, with 12 bases between the two ends. The CDR3 covers 13 residues. CDR3 protein: CASSQGGFEGYTF. CDR3 nucleotides: TGCGCCAGCAGTCAAGGGGGTTTTGAAGGCTACACCTTC.

In nucleotides, the CDR3 is TGTGCCAGCAGTTTGGAGGGCAGCACTAACTATGGCTACACCTTC. It encodes CASSLEGSTNYGYTF. This chain links TRBV27 with TRBJ1-2; unclear D gene. The ends were cut back, 3 bases at V and 0 bases at J, with 11 bases in the middle. The CDR3 runs to 15 residues. Germline loops: CDR1 MNHEY, CDR2 SMNVEV (reference sequence).

This rearrangement joins TRBV5-1 to TRBJ2-7; D may be TRBD2 (6 bases). Trimming cost V 4 bases and J 0 bases, with 11 bases left between them. CDR1 SGHRS and CDR2 YFSETQ come from the germline V gene. This CDR3 spans 14 amino acids. The DNA for the CDR3 is TGCGCCAGCAGCGTGGACGGGAGCTCCTACGAGCAGTACTTC. The encoded protein is CASSVDGSSYEQYF.

The V and J genes are TRBV27 and TRBJ2-7; D perhaps matches TRBD1 (6 bases). V was trimmed by 6 bases and J by 0 bases, leaving 15 bases between them. CDR1 MNHEY and CDR2 SMNVEV come from the germline V gene (reference sequence). The CDR3 is 15 residues long. The CDR3 protein is CASSPRQDASYEQYF. The DNA of the CDR3 is TGTGCCAGCAGCCCCCGACAGGACGCCTCCTACGAGCAGTACTTC.

The rearrangement links TRBV5-3 to TRBJ2-2; D is unresolved. TRBV5-3 is sorted into the ORF group, with uncertain function. Trimming left V 0 bases short and J 4 bases short, with 10 bases between. This CDR3 is built from 15 residues. This CDR3 reads CARSLALGATGELFF. The DNA for the CDR3 is TGTGCCAGAAGCTTGGCCCTCGGAGCCACCGGGGAGCTGTTTTTT.

This clone was counted once. The V and J genes are TRBV7-9 and TRBJ2-2, with 13 bases identical to TRBD2. CDR3 length: 17 amino acids. Trimming at V came to 10 bases and at J to 0 bases, leaving 8 bases not matched to a gene. Germline V gives CDR1 SEHNR, CDR2 FQNEAQ (reference sequence). As DNA, the CDR3 is TGTGCCATCAAGACTAGCGGGAGGCCTTCGAACACCGGGGAGCTGTTTTTT. This gives the protein CAIKTSGRPSNTGELFF. Using reference TRBV7-9 and TRBJ2-2 for the parts outside the CDR3, the full variable domain is DTGVSQNPRHKITKRGQNVTFRCDPISEHNRLYWYRQTLGQGPEFLTYFQNEAQLEKSRLLSDRFSAERPKGSFSTLEIQRTEQGDSAMYLCAIKTSGRPSNTGELFFGEGSRLTVL.